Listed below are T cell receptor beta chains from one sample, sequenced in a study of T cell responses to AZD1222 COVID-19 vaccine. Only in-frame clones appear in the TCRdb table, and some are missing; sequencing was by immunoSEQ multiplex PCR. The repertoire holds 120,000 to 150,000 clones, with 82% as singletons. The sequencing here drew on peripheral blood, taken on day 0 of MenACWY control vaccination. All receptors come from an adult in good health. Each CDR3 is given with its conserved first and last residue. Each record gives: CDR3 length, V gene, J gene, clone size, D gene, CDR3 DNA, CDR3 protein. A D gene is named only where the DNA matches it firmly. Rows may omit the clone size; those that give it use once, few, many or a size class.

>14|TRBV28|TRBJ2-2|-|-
TGTGCCAGCAGTTTTCCTGTGGTTACCGGGGAGCTGTTTTTT
CASSFPVVTGELFF
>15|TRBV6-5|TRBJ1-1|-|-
TGTGCCAGTCCCCGGCGGGGGGTTGTGAACACTGAAGCTTTCTTT
CASPRRGVVNTEAFF
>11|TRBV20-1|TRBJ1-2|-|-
TGCAGTGCTAGGTCCCAGAGGACCAACACCTTC
CSARSQRTNTF
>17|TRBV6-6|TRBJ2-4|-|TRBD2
TGTGCCAGCAGTCGGCTGACTAGCGGGGCGGGGAAAAACATTCAGTACTTC
CASSRLTSGAGKNIQYF
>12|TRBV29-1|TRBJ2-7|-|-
TGCAGCGTGGCGGGACTCGACTACGAGCAGTACTTC
CSVAGLDYEQYF
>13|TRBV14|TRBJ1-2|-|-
TGTGCCAGCAGCCAATTGGGGAGCTATGGCTACACCTTC
CASSQLGSYGYTF
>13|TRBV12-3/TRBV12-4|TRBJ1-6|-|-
TGTGCCAGCAGTCCAAACCCTCCATCACCCCTCCACTTT
CASSPNPPSPLHF
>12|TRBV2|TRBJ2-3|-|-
TGTGCCAGCAGTCCCATAGCAGGCACGCAGTATTTT
CASSPIAGTQYF
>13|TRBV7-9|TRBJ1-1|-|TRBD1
TGTGCCAGCAGAACAGGGGGCACGACTGAAGCTTTCTTT
CASRTGGTTEAFF
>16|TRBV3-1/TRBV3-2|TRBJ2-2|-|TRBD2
TGTGCCAGCAGCCAAACTAGCGGGGTGAACACCGGGGAGCTGTTTTTT
CASSQTSGVNTGELFF
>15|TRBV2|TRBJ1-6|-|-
TGTGCCAGCAGCAAGGACAGTGCAGGAGGTTCACCCCTCCACTTT
CASSKDSAGGSPLHF
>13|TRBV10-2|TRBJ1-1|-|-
TGCGCCAGCAGTGCTCAGGGTCGCACTGAAGCTTTCTTT
CASSAQGRTEAFF
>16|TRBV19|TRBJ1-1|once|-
TGTGCCAGTAGCGAAGCCGGGCAGGCCCTGAACACTGAAGCTTTCTTT
CASSEAGQALNTEAFF
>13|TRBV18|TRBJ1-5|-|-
TGTGCCAGCTCATCAGATTCCAATCAGCCCCAGCATTTT
CASSSDSNQPQHF
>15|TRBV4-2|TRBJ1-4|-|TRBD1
TGTGCCAGCAGCCAAGGGGGACAGGCTAATGAAAAACTGTTTTTT
CASSQGGQANEKLFF
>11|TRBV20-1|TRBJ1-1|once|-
TGCAGTGTCCATCAGAACACTGAAGCTTTCTTT
CSVHQNTEAFF
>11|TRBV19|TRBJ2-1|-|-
TGTGCCAGTAGTATATTCAATGAGCAGTTCTTC
CASSIFNEQFF
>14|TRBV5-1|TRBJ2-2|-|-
TGCGCCAGCAAGGCTTCCCGAGACACCGGGGAGCTGTTTTTT
CASKASRDTGELFF
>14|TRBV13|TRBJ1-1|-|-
TGTGCCAGCAGCTTAAGCGGTAGGGAGGCTGAAGCTTTCTTT
CASSLSGREAEAFF
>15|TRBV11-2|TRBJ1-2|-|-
TGTGCCAGCAGCTCGACAGCCTCGACTAACTATGGCTACACCTTC
CASSSTASTNYGYTF
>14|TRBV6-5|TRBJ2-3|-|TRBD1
TGTGCCAGCGCGACAGGGGTAGGGTCAGATACGCAGTATTTT
CASATGVGSDTQYF
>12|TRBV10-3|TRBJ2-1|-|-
TGTGCCATCAGTGAGTCGTCGAATGAGCAGTTCTTC
CAISESSNEQFF
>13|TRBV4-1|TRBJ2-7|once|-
TGCGCCAGCAGCCAAGATGGGGATTGGGGGTTGTACTTC
CASSQDGDWGLYF
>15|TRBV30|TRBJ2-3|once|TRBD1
TGTGCCTGGAGAGGACCGGGACAGGGTAAAGATACGCAGTATTTT
CAWRGPGQGKDTQYF
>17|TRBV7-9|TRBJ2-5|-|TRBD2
TGTGCCAGCAGCTTAGCGCTAGCGGGGGGTTTGCAAGAGACCCAGTACTTC
CASSLALAGGLQETQYF
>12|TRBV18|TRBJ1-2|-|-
TGTGCCAGCTCACGCCAGGGAGACGGCTACACCTTC
CASSRQGDGYTF
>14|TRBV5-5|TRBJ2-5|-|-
TGTGCCAGCAGCTTCAAGAGCTACCAAGAGACCCAGTACTTC
CASSFKSYQETQYF
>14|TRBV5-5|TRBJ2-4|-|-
TGTGCCAGCAGCTTGAGCGCAGCCAAAAACATTCAGTACTTC
CASSLSAAKNIQYF
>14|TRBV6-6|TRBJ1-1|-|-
TGTGCCAGCAGCCAAAGGGCTTTGAACACTGAAGCTTTCTTT
CASSQRALNTEAFF
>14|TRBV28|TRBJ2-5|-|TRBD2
TGTGCCAGCACCCGGGGGGGGGCCCAAGAGACCCAGTACTTC
CASTRGGAQETQYF
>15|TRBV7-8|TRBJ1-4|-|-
TGTGCCAGCAGCCCTCTGGGGGGGACTAATGAAAAACTGTTTTTT
CASSPLGGTNEKLFF
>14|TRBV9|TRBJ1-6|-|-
TGTGCCAGCAGCGTAGTCGACAGTGGATCACCCCTCCACTTT
CASSVVDSGSPLHF
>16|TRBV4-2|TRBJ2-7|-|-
TGTGCCAGCAGCCTCGGAGGGGCAGGAGCCCACTACGAGCAGTACTTC
CASSLGGAGAHYEQYF
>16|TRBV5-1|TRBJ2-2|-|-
TGCGCCAGCAGCACACAACTAAGGGTCGATTCCGGGGAGCTGTTTTTT
CASSTQLRVDSGELFF
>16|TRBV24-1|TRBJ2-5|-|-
TGTGCCACCAGTGGGCAGGGCCAAACCATTGAAGAGACCCAGTACTTC
CATSGQGQTIEETQYF
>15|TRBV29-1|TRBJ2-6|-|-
TGCAGCGTTGAGTTCGGGCACTCTGGGGCCAACGTCCTGACTTTC
CSVEFGHSGANVLTF